This TCR beta chain is drawn from a study of blood T cell repertoires in COVID-19. Turning to the study itself: Samples came from the United States, Italy and Spain, spanning acute and convalescent COVID-19.

There are 18 residues in the CDR3. V was cut by 0 bases and J by 4 bases, with 19 bases left in between. Germline V gives CDR1 LNHNV, CDR2 YYDKDF (reference sequence). Assignment of participants to cohorts was predicated upon participant-reported clinical history. Per the original data handling: Reference gene primer amplification yielded estimated nucleated cell counts. This table comes from immunoSEQ multiplex PCR, and its TCRdb copy is limited to in-frame clones, with some not included. The V and J calls and the clone size are those of that table, but D and trimming were determined from the DNA. The sample contains over 150,000 clones, 85% to 90% of which appear only once. This clone is a singleton in its sample.

This receptor was obtained from a man in his forties who had recovered from COVID-19. The sequenced sample consisted of PBMCs or T cells enriched from blood (not recorded which). This chain joins TRBV15 and TRBJ1-5; D is undetermined. The DNA for the CDR3 is TGTGCCACCAGCAGAGATCCCTGGGAGCCCAATTTTAATCAGCCCCAGCATTTT. Translated: CATSRDPWEPNFNQPQHF.